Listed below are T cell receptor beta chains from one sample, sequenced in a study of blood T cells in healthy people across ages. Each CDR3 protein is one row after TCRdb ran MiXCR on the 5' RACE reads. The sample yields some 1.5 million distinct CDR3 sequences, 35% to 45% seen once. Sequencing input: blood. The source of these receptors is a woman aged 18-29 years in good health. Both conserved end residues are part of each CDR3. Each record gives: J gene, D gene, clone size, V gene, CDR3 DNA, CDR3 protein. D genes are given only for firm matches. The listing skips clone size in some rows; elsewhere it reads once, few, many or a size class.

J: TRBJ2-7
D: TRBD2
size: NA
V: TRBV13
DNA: TGTGCCAGCAGCAAGGGACTAGCGGGAGTACACGAGCAGTACTTC
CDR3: CASSKGLAGVHEQYF

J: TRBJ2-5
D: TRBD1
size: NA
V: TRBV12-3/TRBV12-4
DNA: TGTGCCAGCAGTGACCCGGACAGGGGAGATTCGAATGAGCAGTACTTC
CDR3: CASSDPDRGDSNEQYF

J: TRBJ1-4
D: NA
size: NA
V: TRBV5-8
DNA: TGTGCCAGCAGCTTGGCCAGGTCAACTAATGAAAAACTGTTTTTT
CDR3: CASSLARSTNEKLFF

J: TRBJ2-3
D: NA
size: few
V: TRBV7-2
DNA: TGTGCCAGCAGCTCCAAGACTACTCTGGCAGATACGCAGTATTTT
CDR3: CASSSKTTLADTQYF

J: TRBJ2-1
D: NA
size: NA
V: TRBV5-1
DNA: TGCGCCAGCAGCTTGGGGGAGCGGAGCTCCTACAATGAGCAGTTCTTC
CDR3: CASSLGERSSYNEQFF

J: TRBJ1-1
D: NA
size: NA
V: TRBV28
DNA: TGTGCCAGCCTCCGGTCCCAGGGCGCTGAAGCTTTCTTT
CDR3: CASLRSQGAEAFF

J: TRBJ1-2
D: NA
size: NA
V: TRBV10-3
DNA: TGTGCCATCAGTGACCCCCGCAAAGGGTTTGACTATGGCTACACCTTC
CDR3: CAISDPRKGFDYGYTF

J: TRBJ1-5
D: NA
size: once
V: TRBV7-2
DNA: TGTGCCAGCAGTTTAAGAGGAGGGGTCAATCAGCCCCAGCATTTT
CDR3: CASSLRGGVNQPQHF

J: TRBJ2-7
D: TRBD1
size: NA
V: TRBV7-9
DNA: TGTGCCAGCAGTGACAGGGCCCACTACGAGCAGTACTTC
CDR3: CASSDRAHYEQYF

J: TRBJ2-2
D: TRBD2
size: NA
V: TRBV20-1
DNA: TGCAGTGCGCTACTAGCGGGAGCCCCCACCGGGGAGCTGTTTTTT
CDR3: CSALLAGAPTGELFF

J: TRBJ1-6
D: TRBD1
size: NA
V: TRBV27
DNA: TGTGCCAGCAGTTCAAGACAGGGATGGTCACCCCCCCACTTT
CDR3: CASSSRQGWSPPHF

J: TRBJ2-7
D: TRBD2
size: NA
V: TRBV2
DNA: TGTGCCAGCGCGCGGGAGGGCTACGAGCAGTACTTC
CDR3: CASAREGYEQYF

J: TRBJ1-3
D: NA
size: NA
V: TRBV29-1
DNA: TGCAGCGTCGACCGACGCTCTGGAAACACCATATATTTT
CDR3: CSVDRRSGNTIYF

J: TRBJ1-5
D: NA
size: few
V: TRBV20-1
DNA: TGCAGTGCTATAGGACAGCGCAATCAGCCCCAGCATTTT
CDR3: CSAIGQRNQPQHF

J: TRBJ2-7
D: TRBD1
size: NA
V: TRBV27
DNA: TGTGCCAGCAGCCTATTGGACAGGGGCGAGCAGTACTTC
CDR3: CASSLLDRGEQYF

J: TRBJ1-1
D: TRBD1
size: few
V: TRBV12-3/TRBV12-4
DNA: TGTGCCAGCAGTGACCGGACAGGGGCCACTGAAGCTTTCTTT
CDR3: CASSDRTGATEAFF

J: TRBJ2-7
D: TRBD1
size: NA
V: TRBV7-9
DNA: TGTGCCAGCAGCTCCTCCGGGACAGAAAACGAGCAGTACTTC
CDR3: CASSSSGTENEQYF

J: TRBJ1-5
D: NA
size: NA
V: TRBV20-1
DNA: TGCAGTGCTAGAGAGGAAGGAGGGTTCAATCAGCCCCAGCATTTT
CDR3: CSAREEGGFNQPQHF

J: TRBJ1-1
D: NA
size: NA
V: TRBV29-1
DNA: TGCAGCGTTGAAGTGGGACCCCTCCGGGGTGAAGCTTTCTTT
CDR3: CSVEVGPLRGEAFF

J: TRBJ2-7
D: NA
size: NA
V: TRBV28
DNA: TGTGCCACCAACTTCCGGGGGACAGACAAGGGATGGCTCAACGAGCAGTACTTC
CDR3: CATNFRGTDKGWLNEQYF

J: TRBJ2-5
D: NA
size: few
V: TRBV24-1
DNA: TGTGCCACCAGTGATGCCGCTACGACAGGACAAGAGACCCAGTACTTC
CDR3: CATSDAATTGQETQYF

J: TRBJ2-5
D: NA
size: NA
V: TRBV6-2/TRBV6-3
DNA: TGTGCCAGCAGTTACTTCCGGAGGTCTGGGGAAGAGACCCAGTACTTC
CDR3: CASSYFRRSGEETQYF

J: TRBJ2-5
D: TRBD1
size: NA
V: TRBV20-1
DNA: TGCAGTACTAGAGTCACAGGGGGAAGGGAGACCCAGTACTTC
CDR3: CSTRVTGGRETQYF

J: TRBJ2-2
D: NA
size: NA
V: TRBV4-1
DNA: TGCGCCAGCAGCGACGTCGAAAAAGGGCTGTTTTTT
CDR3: CASSDVEKGLFF

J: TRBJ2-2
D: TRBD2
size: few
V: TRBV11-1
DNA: TGTGCCAGCAGCTTCCCATTCCCCCATTCCATTAGCGGGACGTCGAACACCGGGGAGCTGTTTTTT
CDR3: CASSFPFPHSISGTSNTGELFF

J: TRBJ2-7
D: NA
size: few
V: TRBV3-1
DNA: TGTGCCAGCAGCCAAGATTACCAGGGTTACGAGCAGTACTTC
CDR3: CASSQDYQGYEQYF

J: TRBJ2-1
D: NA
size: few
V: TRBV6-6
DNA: TGTGCCAGCAGTTACGGGACGGCCGTCTACAATGAGCAGTTCTTC
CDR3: CASSYGTAVYNEQFF

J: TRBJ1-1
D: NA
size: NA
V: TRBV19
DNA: TGTGCCAGTCGTGGGGAGGTGGGGACTGAAGCTTTCTTT
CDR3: CASRGEVGTEAFF

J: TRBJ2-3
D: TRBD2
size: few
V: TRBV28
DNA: TGTGCCAGCACCCGACTGGGGGCGGGAGGGCCAACAGATACGCAGTATTTT
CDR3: CASTRLGAGGPTDTQYF

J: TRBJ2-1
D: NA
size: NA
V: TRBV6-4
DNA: TGTGCCAGCAGGGGGGGGGCCTCCCATGAGCAGTTCTTC
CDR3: CASRGGASHEQFF

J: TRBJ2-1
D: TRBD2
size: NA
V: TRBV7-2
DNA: TGTGCCAGCAGCTTGTTGTTCGTATCTAGCGGGGGGTACAATGAGCAGTTCTTC
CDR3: CASSLLFVSSGGYNEQFF

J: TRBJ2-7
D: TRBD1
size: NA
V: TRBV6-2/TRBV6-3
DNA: TGTGCCAGCGCAGGGGGTTTCCACGAGCAGTACTTC
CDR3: CASAGGFHEQYF

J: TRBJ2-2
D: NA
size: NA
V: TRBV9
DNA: TGTGCCAGCAGCGTAGGCGGCGGGGAGCTGTTTTTT
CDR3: CASSVGGGELFF

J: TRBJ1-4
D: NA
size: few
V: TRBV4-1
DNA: TGCGCCAGCAGCCAAGATAACAGGGTGAACGAAAAACTGTTTTTT
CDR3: CASSQDNRVNEKLFF

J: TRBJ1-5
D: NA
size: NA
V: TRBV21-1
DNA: TGTGCCAGCAGCAATAGGTGGCCCCCGGGTTATAGCAATCAGCCCCAGCATTTT
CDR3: CASSNRWPPGYSNQPQHF

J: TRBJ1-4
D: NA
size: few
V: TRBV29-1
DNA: TGCAGCGGACGAAGGCAGCCTAATGAAAAACTGTTTTTT
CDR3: CSGRRQPNEKLFF

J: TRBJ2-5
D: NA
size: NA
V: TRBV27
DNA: TGTGCCAGCACCGGTGGGCTGCAAGAGACCCAGTACTTC
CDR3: CASTGGLQETQYF

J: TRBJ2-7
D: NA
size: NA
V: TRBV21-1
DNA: TGTGCCAGCAGCAAAGCAGAAGGACTATCTTATTTCGAGCAGTACTTC
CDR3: CASSKAEGLSYFEQYF

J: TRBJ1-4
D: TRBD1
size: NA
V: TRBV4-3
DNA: TGCGCCAGCAGCCAAGGGACAGGGGGCTATGAAAAACTGTTTTTT
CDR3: CASSQGTGGYEKLFF

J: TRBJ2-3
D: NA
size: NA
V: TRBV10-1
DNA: TGCGCCAGCAGTGAGTCGGTGGGGACGCAGTATTTT
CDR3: CASSESVGTQYF

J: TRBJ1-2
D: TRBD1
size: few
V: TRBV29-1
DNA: TGCAGCGTCCCGATCCCGGACAGGGTGGCCTACACCTTC
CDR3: CSVPIPDRVAYTF